The 4 T cell receptor beta chains reported below all come from one sample, sequenced in a study of shared clonotypes between healthy human individuals. Measured with immunoSEQ multiplex PCR; TCRdb has only the in-frame clones, and not every one. This table holds about 2.5 million clones, just under 95% found once. Sample: naive CD4+ T cells from PBMCs. Sample subset: CD45RA+ positively selected. These TCRs come from a man aged 18-30 years in good health. Some clones in this sample may be carry-over from other donors' samples.

This clone appeared a single time. The V call is TRBV6-5, the J call TRBJ2-5; D is possibly TRBD2 (5 bases). This CDR3 comprises 13 residues. Germline V gene data show CDR1 as MNHEY and CDR2 as SVGAGI. V was cut by 4 bases and J by 3 bases, with 9 bases left in between. The CDR3 nucleotides are TGTGCCAGCAGTTTAGGACTTAAAGAGACCCAGTACTTC. Translating gives CASSLGLKETQYF.

The rearrangement links TRBV28 to TRBJ2-5; TRBD2 agrees at 10 bases. V shed 1 base, J shed 2 bases, and the junction held 13 bases outside the gene matches. The germline V gene encodes CDR1 MDHEN and CDR2 SYDVKM. The CDR3 totals 19 residues. Here the CDR3 reads CASSLSYGLAGVVQETQYF. For the CDR3, the DNA is TGTGCCAGCAGTTTATCTTACGGGCTAGCGGGAGTGGTGCAAGAGACCCAGTACTTC.

The chain has TRBV5-5 and TRBJ1-1; D is possibly TRBD1 (6 bases). The CDR3 is 13 residues long. Germline V CDR1 and CDR2: SGHKS, YYEKEE (reference sequence). V was pared by 1 base and J by 5 bases, with 9 bases between. CDR3 residues: CASSLRGGTEAFF. The CDR3 nucleotides are TGTGCCAGCAGCTTGCGAGGGGGGACTGAAGCTTTCTTT.

This sequence joins TRBV27 and TRBJ2-5; 9 bases line up with TRBD2. The length of the CDR3 is 16 residues. The junction had 5 bases not matched to a gene; V was cut back by 1 base and J by 2 bases. From germline, CDR1 is MNHEY and CDR2 SMNVEV (reference sequence). The CDR3 DNA reads TGTGCCAGCAGTTTATGGAGACTAGCGGATCAAGAGACCCAGTACTTC. It yields the protein CASSLWRLADQETQYF.